This T cell receptor (beta chain) appears in the sequencing data of a study of beta chain features in type 1 diabetes. Expressed TCRB transcripts were sequenced because the isolated RNA had all been reverse transcribed beforehand. Sequencing was performed with immunoSEQ multiplex PCR; in TCRdb, only in-frame clones are kept and a portion is missing. The table shows fewer than 350,000 clones, with about 20% occurring only once. Remarks on this clone: Antigen unknown.

General study results and limits: A greater similarity of naive, central memory and Treg TCRB repertoires was seen among patients than among healthy donors.

Germline V gives CDR1 SGHTA, CDR2 FQGNSA. The V and J ends lost 8 bases and 0 bases, in that order; junction bases with no gene match: 4. The CDR3 totals 15 residues. The source material was naive CD4+ T cells from blood. V usage is TRBV7-2 and J usage is TRBJ2-7, with 13 bases that match TRBD2. The origin of this receptor is a woman younger than 35 in good health. This CDR3 is CASQWTSGSSYEQYF. The CDR3 DNA reads as TGTGCCAGCCAATGGACTAGCGGGAGCTCCTACGAGCAGTACTTC.